This is a list of T cell receptor beta chains from one sample in a study of sequential checkpoint blockade in melanoma. Method: immunoSEQ multiplex PCR; TCRdb's copy keeps in-frame clones and lacks some. Found here are 1,500 to 2,000 clones, 51% of them singletons; the top ten hold about 28%. The sample was CD8+ T cells sorted from blood (inferred from file names), taken from a patient given nivolumab and ipilimumab in sequence. The receptors here all came from a human patient with melanoma. Some clones in this sample may be carry-over from other donors' samples. Both conserved end residues are part of each CDR3. D genes are given only for firm matches. The listing skips clone size in some rows; elsewhere it reads once, few, many or a size class.

V gene	D gene	clone size	J gene	CDR3 protein	CDR3 DNA
TRBV19	NA	NA	TRBJ2-2	CASSIDPPTNTGELFF	TGTGCCAGTAGTATAGATCCCCCTACGAACACCGGGGAGCTGTTTTTT
TRBV4-3	NA	NA	TRBJ2-7	CASSQEYGRRTYEQYF	TGCGCCAGCAGCCAAGAATATGGGAGGAGGACCTACGAGCAGTACTTC
TRBV11-2	TRBD1	few	TRBJ2-1	CASSLGTGDNEQFF	TGTGCCAGCAGCCTGGGGACAGGGGACAATGAGCAGTTCTTC
TRBV7-2	NA	NA	TRBJ1-1	CASSQQDNMNTEAFF	TGTGCCAGCAGCCAGCAGGACAACATGAACACTGAAGCTTTCTTT
TRBV7-9	NA	NA	TRBJ1-2	CASSLAGGTGHGYTF	TGTGCCAGCAGTTTAGCGGGGGGGACGGGTCATGGCTACACCTTC
TRBV7-9	TRBD1	NA	TRBJ1-1	CASSQRVGTAGTERTEAFF	TGTGCCAGCAGCCAAAGGGTCGGGACAGCAGGCACCGAACGGACTGAAGCTTTCTTT
TRBV27	TRBD1	NA	TRBJ2-7	CASSLPWDRSAYEQYF	TGTGCCAGCAGTTTGCCCTGGGACAGGTCAGCCTACGAGCAGTACTTC
TRBV6-5	NA	NA	TRBJ1-4	CASSYSPNEKLFF	TGTGCCAGCAGTTACAGCCCCAATGAAAAACTGTTTTTT
TRBV27	NA	NA	TRBJ2-7	CASSSTGTSYEQYF	TGTGCCAGCAGTTCCACAGGGACCTCCTACGAGCAGTACTTC
TRBV11-2	NA	NA	TRBJ2-1	CASSLAGMLYNEQFF	TGTGCCAGCAGCTTGGCAGGGATGCTGTACAATGAGCAGTTCTTC
TRBV4-3	TRBD1	NA	TRBJ2-7	CASSQLTGLNEQYF	TGCGCCAGCAGCCAACTGACAGGGTTGAACGAGCAGTACTTC
TRBV7-7	TRBD2	NA	TRBJ2-1	CASSPGLAAYNEQFF	TGTGCCAGCAGCCCGGGACTAGCGGCCTACAATGAGCAGTTCTTC
TRBV29-1	NA	large	TRBJ1-3	CSAHEDTGPGNTIYF	TGCAGCGCCCATGAAGATACAGGGCCTGGAAACACCATATATTTT
TRBV6-5	NA	NA	TRBJ2-2	CASSYGPDRPTGELFF	TGTGCCAGCAGTTATGGTCCGGACAGACCCACCGGGGAGCTGTTTTTT
TRBV4-3	TRBD1	NA	TRBJ1-2	CASSPPSGGNYGYTF	TGCGCCAGCAGCCCCCCGTCAGGGGGTAACTATGGCTACACCTTC
TRBV5-4	NA	few	TRBJ1-2	CASSLGQEYGYTF	TGTGCCAGCAGCTTGGGACAGGAGTATGGCTACACCTTC
TRBV7-9	NA	NA	TRBJ2-3	CASSPTGSSTDTQYF	TGTGCCAGCAGCCCAACAGGGTCTAGCACAGATACGCAGTATTTT
TRBV27	TRBD1	NA	TRBJ2-5	CATRDRAYQETQYF	TGTGCCACCCGGGACAGGGCGTACCAAGAGACCCAGTACTTC
TRBV4-1	NA	NA	TRBJ2-7	CASSQVQSTRDTTYEQYF	TGCGCCAGCAGCCAAGTTCAGTCGACCCGGGACACGACTTACGAGCAGTACTTC
TRBV7-8	TRBD1	NA	TRBJ2-7	CASSLYTGGTYEQYF	TGTGCCAGCAGCTTGTACACAGGGGGGACCTACGAGCAGTACTTC
TRBV7-2	TRBD2	few	TRBJ2-1	CASSPSGAGLPFNEQFF	TGTGCCAGCAGCCCCTCTGGGGCGGGACTACCCTTCAATGAGCAGTTCTTC
TRBV30	NA	once	TRBJ1-2	CAWSVGNVGYTF	TGTGCCTGGAGTGTGGGCAATGTAGGCTACACCTTC
TRBV19	NA	NA	TRBJ2-2	CASSGSDRRNTGELFF	TGTGCCAGTAGTGGGAGCGACAGGCGTAACACCGGGGAGCTGTTTTTT
TRBV6-1	TRBD1	NA	TRBJ1-2	CASSDLDRGRPLDYGYTF	TGTGCCAGCAGTGACCTCGACAGGGGGCGACCCTTGGACTATGGCTACACCTTC
TRBV6-6	NA	NA	TRBJ2-4	CASRDPGQENIQYF	TGTGCCAGCAGAGATCCGGGACAAGAAAACATTCAGTACTTC
TRBV7-6	NA	few	TRBJ2-7	CASSLIGDAEQYF	TGTGCCAGCAGCCTGATAGGGGATGCGGAGCAGTACTTC
TRBV2	NA	NA	TRBJ2-1	CASISPVSGYNEQFF	TGTGCCAGCATATCACCCGTTTCAGGGTACAATGAGCAGTTCTTC
TRBV5-5	TRBD1	few	TRBJ2-7	CASSYRGSYEQYF	TGTGCCAGCAGCTACAGGGGGAGCTACGAGCAGTACTTC
TRBV7-8	NA	NA	TRBJ2-5	CASSPPQGSTKETQYF	TGTGCCAGCAGCCCACCGCAGGGCTCGACAAAGGAGACCCAGTACTTC
TRBV7-2	NA	few	TRBJ2-1	CASSLGPSPIEQFF	TGTGCCAGCAGCTTGGGGCCCTCCCCAATTGAGCAGTTCTTC
TRBV7-9	NA	hyperexpanded	TRBJ1-4	CASSLGGQHNEKLFF	TGTGCCAGCAGCTTAGGAGGCCAGCATAATGAAAAACTGTTTTTT
TRBV11-2	NA	NA	TRBJ1-2	CASSLVSGSAGGYTF	TGTGCCAGCAGCTTAGTTTCGGGTTCAGCGGGTGGCTACACCTTC
TRBV6-1	TRBD1	NA	TRBJ2-7	CASSYGTGGYEQYF	TGTGCCAGCAGCTACGGGACAGGGGGGTACGAGCAGTACTTC
TRBV7-9	TRBD2	few	TRBJ2-1	CASSQDSGGSYNEQFF	TGTGCCAGCAGCCAAGATAGCGGGGGATCCTACAATGAGCAGTTCTTC
TRBV6-5	TRBD1	NA	TRBJ2-2	CASSFQGVTGELFF	TGTGCCAGCAGTTTCCAGGGGGTCACCGGGGAGCTGTTTTTT
TRBV5-5	TRBD1	NA	TRBJ2-7	CASSPAGTGFEQYF	TGTGCCAGCAGCCCGGCCGGGACAGGGTTCGAGCAGTACTTC
TRBV5-6	NA	NA	TRBJ2-1	CASRPIDRLEQFF	TGTGCCAGCAGACCAATAGACCGACTGGAGCAGTTCTTC